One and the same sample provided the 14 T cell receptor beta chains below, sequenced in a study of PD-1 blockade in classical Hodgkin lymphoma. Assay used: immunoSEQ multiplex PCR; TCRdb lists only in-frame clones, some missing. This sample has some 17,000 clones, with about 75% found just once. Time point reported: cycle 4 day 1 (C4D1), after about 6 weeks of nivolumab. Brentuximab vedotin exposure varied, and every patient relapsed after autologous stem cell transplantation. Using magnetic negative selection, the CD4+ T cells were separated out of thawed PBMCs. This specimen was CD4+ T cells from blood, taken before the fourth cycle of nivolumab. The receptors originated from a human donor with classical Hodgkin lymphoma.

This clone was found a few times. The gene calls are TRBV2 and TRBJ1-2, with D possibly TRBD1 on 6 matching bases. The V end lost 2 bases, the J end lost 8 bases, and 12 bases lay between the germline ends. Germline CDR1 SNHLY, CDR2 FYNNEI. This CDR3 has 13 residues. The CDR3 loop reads CASSEYGQLGYTF. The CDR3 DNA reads TGTGCCAGCAGTGAATACGGACAGCTGGGCTACACCTTC.

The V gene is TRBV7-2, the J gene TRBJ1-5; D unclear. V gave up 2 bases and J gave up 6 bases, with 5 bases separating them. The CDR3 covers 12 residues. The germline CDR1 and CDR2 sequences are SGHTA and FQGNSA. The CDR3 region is CASSLLLQPQHF. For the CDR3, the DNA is TGTGCCAGCAGCTTATTACTTCAGCCCCAGCATTTT. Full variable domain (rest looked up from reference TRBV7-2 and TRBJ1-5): GAGVSQSPSNKVTEKGKDVELRCDPISGHTALYWYRQSLGQGLEFLIYFQGNSAPDKSGLPSDRFSAERTGGSVSTLTIQRTQQEDSAVYLCASSLLLQPQHFGDGTRLSIL.

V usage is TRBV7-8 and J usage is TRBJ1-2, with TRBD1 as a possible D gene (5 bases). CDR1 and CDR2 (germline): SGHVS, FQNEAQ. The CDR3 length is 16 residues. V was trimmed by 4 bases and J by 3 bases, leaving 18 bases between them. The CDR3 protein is CASSSPGRSGDYGYTF. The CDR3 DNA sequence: TGTGCCAGCAGCTCACCCGGTAGATCGGGGGACTATGGCTACACCTTC. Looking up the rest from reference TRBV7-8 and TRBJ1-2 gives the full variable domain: GAGVSQSPRYKVAKRGQDVALRCDPISGHVSLFWYQQALGQGPEFLTYFQNEAQLDKSGLPSDRFFAERPEGSVSTLKIQRTQQEDSAVYLCASSSPGRSGDYGYTFGSGTRLTVV.

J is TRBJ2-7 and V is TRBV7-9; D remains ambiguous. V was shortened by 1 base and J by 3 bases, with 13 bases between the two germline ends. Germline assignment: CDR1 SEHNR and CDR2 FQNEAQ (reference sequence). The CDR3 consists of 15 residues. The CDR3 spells CASSLGESRYYEQYF. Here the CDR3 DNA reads TGTGCCAGCAGCTTAGGTGAATCGAGATACTACGAGCAGTACTTC.

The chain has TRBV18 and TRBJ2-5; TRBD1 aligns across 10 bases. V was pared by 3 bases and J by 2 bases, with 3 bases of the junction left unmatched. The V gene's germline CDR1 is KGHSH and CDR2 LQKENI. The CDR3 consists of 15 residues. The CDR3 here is CASSPRTGGQETQYF. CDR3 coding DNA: TGTGCCAGCTCACCTCGGACAGGGGGGCAAGAGACCCAGTACTTC.

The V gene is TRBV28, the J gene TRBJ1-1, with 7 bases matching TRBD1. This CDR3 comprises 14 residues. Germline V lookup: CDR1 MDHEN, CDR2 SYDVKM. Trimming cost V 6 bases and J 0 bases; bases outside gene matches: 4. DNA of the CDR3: TGTGCCAGCAGCGAGGGACAGATGAACACTGAAGCTTTCTTT. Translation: CASSEGQMNTEAFF.

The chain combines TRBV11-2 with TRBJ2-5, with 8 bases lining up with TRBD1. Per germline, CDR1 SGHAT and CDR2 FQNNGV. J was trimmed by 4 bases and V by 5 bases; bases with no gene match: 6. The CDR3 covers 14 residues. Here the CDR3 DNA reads TGTGCCAGCAGCCTGGACAGGGTAGGAGAGACCCAGTACTTC. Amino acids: CASSLDRVGETQYF.

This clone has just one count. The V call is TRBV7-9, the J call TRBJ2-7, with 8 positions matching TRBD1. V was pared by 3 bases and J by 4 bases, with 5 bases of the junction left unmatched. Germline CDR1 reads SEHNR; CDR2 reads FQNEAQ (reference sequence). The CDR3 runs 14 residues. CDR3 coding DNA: TGTGCCAGCAGCTTCCGGGACAGGCTATACGAGCAGTACTTC. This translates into CASSFRDRLYEQYF.

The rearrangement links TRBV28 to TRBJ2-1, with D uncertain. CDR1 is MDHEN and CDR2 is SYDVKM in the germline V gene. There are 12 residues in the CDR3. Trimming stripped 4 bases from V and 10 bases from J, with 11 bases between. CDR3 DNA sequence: TGTGCCAGCAGTTACGGCCTAGGGGAGCAGTTCTTC. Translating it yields CASSYGLGEQFF.

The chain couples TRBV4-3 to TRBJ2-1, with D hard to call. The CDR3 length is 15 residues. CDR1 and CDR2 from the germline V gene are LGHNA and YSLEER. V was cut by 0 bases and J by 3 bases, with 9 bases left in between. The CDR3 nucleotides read TGCGCCAGCAGCCAAGATGGTCAGAACTACAATGAGCAGTTCTTC. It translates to CASSQDGQNYNEQFF.

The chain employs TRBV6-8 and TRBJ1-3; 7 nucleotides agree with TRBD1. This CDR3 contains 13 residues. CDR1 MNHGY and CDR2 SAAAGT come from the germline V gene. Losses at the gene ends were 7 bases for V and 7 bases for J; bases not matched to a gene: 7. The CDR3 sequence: CASMPDRSNTIYF. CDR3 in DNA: TGTGCCAGCATGCCGGACAGGAGTAACACCATATATTTT.

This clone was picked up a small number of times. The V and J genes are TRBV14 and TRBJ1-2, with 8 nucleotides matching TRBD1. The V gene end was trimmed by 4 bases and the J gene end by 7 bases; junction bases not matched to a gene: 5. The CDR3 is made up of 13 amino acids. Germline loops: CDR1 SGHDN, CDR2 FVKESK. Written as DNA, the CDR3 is TGTGCCAGCAGCCTACAGGGGGTTGGTGGCTACACCTTC. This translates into CASSLQGVGGYTF.

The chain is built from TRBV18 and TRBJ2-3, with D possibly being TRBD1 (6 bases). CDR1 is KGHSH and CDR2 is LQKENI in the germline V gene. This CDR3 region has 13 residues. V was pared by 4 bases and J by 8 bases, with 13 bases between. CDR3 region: CASSRAEGGTQYF. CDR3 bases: TGTGCCAGCTCACGAGCGGAAGGGGGTACGCAGTATTTT.

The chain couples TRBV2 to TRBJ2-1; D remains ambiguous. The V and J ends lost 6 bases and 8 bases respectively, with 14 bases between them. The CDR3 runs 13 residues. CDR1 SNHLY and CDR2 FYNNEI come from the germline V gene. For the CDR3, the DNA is TGTGCCAGCAGGTTGGGGTCCTGGGATGAGCAGTTCTTC. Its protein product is CASRLGSWDEQFF. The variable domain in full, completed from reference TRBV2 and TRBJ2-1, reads EPEVTQTPSHQVTQMGQEVILRCVPISNHLYFYWYRQILGQKVEFLVSFYNNEISEKSEIFDDQFSVERPDGSNFTLKIRSTKLEDSAMYFCASRLGSWDEQFFGPGTRLTVL.